Sequencing of this T cell receptor beta chain was carried out in a study of blood T cell repertoires in COVID-19. This table comes from immunoSEQ multiplex PCR, and its TCRdb copy is limited to in-frame clones, with some not included. The table has about 310,000 clones, about 91% seen once. The V and J ends lost 5 bases and 9 bases respectively, with 20 bases between them. This CDR3 region has 16 residues. The germline V gene has CDR1 ENHRY and CDR2 SYGVKD. Cohorts were assigned according to the clinical history that participants reported. This rearrangement joins TRBV10-3 to TRBJ1-6, with a possible D match to TRBD1 (5 bases). The origin of this receptor is a woman aged 35 to 49 who had recovered from COVID-19. Sequences were obtained from PBMCs or T cells enriched from blood (not recorded which). This chain's CDR3 is CAISPQSPGVASPLHF. CDR3 coding DNA: TGTGCCATCAGTCCACAGTCCCCGGGGGTAGCTTCACCCCTCCACTTT.